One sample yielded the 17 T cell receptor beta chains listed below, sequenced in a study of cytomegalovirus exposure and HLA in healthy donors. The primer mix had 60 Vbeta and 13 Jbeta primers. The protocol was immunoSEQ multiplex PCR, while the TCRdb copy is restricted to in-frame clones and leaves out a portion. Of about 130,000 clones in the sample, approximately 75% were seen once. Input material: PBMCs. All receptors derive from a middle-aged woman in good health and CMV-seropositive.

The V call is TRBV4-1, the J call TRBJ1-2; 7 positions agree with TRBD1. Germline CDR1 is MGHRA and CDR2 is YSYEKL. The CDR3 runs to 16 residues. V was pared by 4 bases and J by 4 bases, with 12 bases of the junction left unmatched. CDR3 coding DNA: TGCGCCAGCAGCCTTTGGAATAGCAGGGGGATCTATGGCTACACCTTC. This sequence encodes CASSLWNSRGIYGYTF.

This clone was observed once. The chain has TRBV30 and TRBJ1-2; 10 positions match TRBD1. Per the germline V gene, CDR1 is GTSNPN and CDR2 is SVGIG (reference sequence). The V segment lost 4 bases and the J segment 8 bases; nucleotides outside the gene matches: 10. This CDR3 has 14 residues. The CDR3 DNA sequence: TGTGCCTGGAAACATAGGGACAGGGGCTACGGCTACACCTTC. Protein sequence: CAWKHRDRGYGYTF.

The CDR3 protein is CASSLGTGGNQPQHF. The CDR3 DNA follows: TGTGCCAGCAGCCTCGGGACAGGGGGCAATCAGCCCCAGCATTTT. V is TRBV28 and J is TRBJ1-5, with 10 positions matching TRBD1. The CDR3 spans 15 residues. V was pared by 6 bases and J by 2 bases, with 4 bases of the junction left unmatched. Germline CDR1 and CDR2: MDHEN and SYDVKM.

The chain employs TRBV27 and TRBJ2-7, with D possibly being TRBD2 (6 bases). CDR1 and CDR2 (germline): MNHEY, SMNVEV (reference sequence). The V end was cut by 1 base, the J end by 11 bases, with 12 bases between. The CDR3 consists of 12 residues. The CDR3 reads CASSLFAGEEYF. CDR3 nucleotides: TGTGCCAGCAGTTTATTTGCCGGGGAGGAGTACTTC.

In DNA form, the CDR3 reads TGTGCCACTAGCATCCAGGGGGCGACCGCTGAAGCTTTCTTT. This gives the protein CATSIQGATAEAFF. The rearrangement links TRBV19 to TRBJ1-1, with 8 bases that match TRBD1. Germline CDR1 and CDR2: LNHDA and SQIVND (reference sequence). This CDR3 region has 14 residues. The ends lost 10 bases at V and 6 bases at J; junction bases unmatched: 13.

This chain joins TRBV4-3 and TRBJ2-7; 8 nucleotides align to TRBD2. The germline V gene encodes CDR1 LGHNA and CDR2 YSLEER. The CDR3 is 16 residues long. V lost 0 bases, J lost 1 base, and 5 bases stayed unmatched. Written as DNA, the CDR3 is TGCGCCAGCAGCCAAGATCACAGCGGGGGTTCCTACGAGCAGTACTTC. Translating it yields CASSQDHSGGSYEQYF.

This chain's CDR3 is CASSLRTGGSDGYTF. CDR3 nucleotides: TGTGCCAGCAGCCTCCGGACAGGGGGCTCTGATGGCTACACCTTC. The rearrangement uses TRBV7-9 and TRBJ1-2; 11 bases match TRBD1. Unmatched junction bases numbered 8, after V lost 5 bases and J lost 6 bases. The CDR3 covers 15 residues. Germline values: CDR1 SEHNR, CDR2 FQNEAQ (reference sequence).

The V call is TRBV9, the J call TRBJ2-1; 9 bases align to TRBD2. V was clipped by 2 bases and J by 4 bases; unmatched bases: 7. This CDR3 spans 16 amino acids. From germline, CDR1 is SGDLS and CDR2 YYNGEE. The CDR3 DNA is TGTGCCAGCAGCGTGTTAGCGGGAGCACGATACAATGAGCAGTTCTTC. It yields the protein CASSVLAGARYNEQFF. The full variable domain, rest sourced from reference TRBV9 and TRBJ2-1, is DSGVTQTPKHLITATGQRVTLRCSPRSGDLSVYWYQQSLDQGLQFLIQYYNGEERAKGNILERFSAQQFPDLHSELNLSSLELGDSALYFCASSVLAGARYNEQFFGPGTRLTVL.

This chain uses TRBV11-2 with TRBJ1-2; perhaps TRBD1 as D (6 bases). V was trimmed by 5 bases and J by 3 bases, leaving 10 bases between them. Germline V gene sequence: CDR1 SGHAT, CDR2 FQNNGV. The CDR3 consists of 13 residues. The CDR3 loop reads CASSPQGDYGYTF. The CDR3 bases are TGTGCCAGCAGCCCACAGGGAGACTATGGCTACACCTTC.

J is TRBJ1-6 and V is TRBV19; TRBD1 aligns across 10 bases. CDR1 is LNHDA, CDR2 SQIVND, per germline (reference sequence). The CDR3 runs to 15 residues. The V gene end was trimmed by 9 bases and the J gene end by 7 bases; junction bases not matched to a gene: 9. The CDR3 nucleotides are TGTGCCAGCGGCCAACAGGACAGGGGGAATTCACCCCTCCACTTT. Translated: CASGQQDRGNSPLHF. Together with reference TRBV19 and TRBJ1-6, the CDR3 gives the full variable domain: DGGITQSPKYLFRKEGQNVTLSCEQNLNHDAMYWYRQDPGQGLRLIYYSQIVNDFQKGDIAEGYSVSREKKESFPLTVTSAQKNPTAFYLCASGQQDRGNSPLHFGNGTRLTVT.

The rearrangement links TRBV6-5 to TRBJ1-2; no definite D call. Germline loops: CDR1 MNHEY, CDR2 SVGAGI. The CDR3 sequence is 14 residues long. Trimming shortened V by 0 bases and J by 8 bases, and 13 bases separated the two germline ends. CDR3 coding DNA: TGTGCCAGCAGTTACTCGGACTCAAAGGTGGGCTACACCTTC. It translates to CASSYSDSKVGYTF.

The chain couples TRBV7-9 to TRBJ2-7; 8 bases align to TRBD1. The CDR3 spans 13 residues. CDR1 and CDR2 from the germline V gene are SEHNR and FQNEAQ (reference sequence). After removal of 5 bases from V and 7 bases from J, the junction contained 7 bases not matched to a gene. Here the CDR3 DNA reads TGTGCCAGCAGCCCCGGACAGGGACGAGAGCAGTACTTC. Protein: CASSPGQGREQYF.

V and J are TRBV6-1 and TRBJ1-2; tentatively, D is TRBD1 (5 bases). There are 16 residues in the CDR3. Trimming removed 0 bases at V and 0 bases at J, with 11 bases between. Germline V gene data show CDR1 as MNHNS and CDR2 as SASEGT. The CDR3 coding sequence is TGTGCCAGCAGTGAAGCGCACGGGGGACCTAACTATGGCTACACCTTC. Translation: CASSEAHGGPNYGYTF.

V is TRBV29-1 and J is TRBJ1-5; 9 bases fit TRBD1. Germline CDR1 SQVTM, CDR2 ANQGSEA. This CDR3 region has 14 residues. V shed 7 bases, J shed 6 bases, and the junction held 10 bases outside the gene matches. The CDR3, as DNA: TGCAGCGCCCGTTTACAGGGGGCAAGTCAGCCCCAGCATTTT. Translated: CSARLQGASQPQHF.

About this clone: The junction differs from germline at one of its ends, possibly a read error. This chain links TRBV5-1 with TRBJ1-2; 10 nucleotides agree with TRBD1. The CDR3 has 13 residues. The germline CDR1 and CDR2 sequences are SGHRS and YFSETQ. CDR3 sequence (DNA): TGCGCCAGCTATACCGGGACAGGGGACGGCTACCCCTTC. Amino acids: CASYTGTGDGYPF.

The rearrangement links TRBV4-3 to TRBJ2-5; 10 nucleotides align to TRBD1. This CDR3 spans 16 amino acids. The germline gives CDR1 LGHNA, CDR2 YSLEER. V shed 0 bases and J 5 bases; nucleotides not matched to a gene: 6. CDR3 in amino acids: CASSQDTTGGSETQYF. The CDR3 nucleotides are TGCGCCAGCAGCCAAGATACGACAGGGGGCTCTGAGACCCAGTACTTC.

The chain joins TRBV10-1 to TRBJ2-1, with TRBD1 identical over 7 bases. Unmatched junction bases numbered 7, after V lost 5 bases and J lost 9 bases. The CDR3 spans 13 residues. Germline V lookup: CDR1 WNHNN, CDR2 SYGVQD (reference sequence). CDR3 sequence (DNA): TGCGCCAGCAGTTCACAGGGGTTCGGTGAGCAGTTCTTC. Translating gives CASSSQGFGEQFF.